This T cell receptor (beta chain) came from a study of monozygotic twins with inflammatory bowel disease. The CDR3 spans 13 residues. The germline gives CDR1 MNHNY, CDR2 SVGAGI (reference sequence). For each CDR3 protein, TCRdb gives one entry from its re-call of the 5' RACE reads, without DNA. This table lists around 410,000 distinct CDR3 sequences. Sequencing input: blood. V is TRBV6-6 and J is TRBJ2-1; the D call of TRBD1 rests on TCRdb alone, since no DNA is present to check it. The receptor's source is a human donor with ulcerative colitis or Crohn's disease, or a healthy co-twin of an affected twin (not recorded which). The CDR3 spells CATVGGGRNEQFF.